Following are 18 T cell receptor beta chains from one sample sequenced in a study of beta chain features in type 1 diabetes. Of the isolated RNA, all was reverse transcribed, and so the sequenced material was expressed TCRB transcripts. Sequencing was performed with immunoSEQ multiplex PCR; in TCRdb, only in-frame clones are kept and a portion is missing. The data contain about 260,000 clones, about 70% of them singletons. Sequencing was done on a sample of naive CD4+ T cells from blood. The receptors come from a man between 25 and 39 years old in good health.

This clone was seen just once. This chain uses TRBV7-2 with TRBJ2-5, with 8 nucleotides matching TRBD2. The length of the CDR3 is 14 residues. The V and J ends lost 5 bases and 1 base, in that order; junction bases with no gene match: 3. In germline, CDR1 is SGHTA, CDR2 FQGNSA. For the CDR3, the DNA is TGTGCCAGCAGCCTGGGACTAGTCCAAGAGACCCAGTACTTC. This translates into CASSLGLVQETQYF.

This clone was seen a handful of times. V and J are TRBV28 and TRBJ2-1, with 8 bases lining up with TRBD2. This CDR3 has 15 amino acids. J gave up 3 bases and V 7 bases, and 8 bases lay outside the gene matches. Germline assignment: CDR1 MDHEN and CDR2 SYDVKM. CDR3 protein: CASNKAGEGYNEQFF. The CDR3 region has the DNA TGTGCCAGCAACAAAGCGGGGGAGGGCTACAATGAGCAGTTCTTC.

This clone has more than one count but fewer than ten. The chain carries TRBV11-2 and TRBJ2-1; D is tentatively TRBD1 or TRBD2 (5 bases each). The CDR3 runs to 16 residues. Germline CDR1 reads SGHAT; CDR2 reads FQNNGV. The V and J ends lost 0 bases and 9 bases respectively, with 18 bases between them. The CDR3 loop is CASSLDQGPRSSEQFF. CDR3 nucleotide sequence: TGTGCCAGCAGCTTAGATCAGGGACCTCGAAGCAGTGAGCAGTTCTTC.

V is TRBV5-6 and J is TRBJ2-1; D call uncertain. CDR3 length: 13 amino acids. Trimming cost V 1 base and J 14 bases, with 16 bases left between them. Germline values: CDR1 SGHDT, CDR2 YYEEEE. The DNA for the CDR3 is TGTGCCAGCAGCTTGTATGAGGTTGTGCCAAAGTTCTTC. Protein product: CASSLYEVVPKFF.

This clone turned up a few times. Here the CDR3 reads CASSLRLRETQYF. CDR3 in DNA: TGTGCCAGCAGCCTGCGACTTCGAGAGACCCAGTACTTC. The gene calls are TRBV14 and TRBJ2-5; D is unresolved. V was shortened by 4 bases and J by 4 bases, with 10 bases between the two germline ends. The germline V gene encodes CDR1 SGHDN and CDR2 FVKESK. There are 13 residues in the CDR3.

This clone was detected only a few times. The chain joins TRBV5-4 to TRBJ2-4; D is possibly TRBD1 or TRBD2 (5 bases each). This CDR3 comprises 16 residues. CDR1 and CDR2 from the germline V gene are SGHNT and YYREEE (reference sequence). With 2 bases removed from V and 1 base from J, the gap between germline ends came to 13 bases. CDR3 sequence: CASSLRGAGAKNIQYF. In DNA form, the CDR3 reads TGTGCCAGCAGCTTAAGAGGGGCTGGCGCCAAAAACATTCAGTACTTC.

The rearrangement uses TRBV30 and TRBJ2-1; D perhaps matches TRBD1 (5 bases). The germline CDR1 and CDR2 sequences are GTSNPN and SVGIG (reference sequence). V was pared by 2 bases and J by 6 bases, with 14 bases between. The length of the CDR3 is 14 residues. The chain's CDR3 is CAWSIGHSANEQFF. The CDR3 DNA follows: TGTGCCTGGAGTATTGGACACTCAGCCAATGAGCAGTTCTTC.

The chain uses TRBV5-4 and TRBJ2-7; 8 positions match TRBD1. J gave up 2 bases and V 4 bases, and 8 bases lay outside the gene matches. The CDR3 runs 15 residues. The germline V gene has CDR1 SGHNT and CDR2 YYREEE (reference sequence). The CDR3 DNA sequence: TGTGCCAGCAGCACCCAGACAGGGGACACCTACGAGCAGTACTTC. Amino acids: CASSTQTGDTYEQYF. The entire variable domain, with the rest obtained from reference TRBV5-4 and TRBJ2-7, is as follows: ETGVTQSPTHLIKTRGQQVTLRCSSQSGHNTVSWYQQALGQGPQFIFQYYREEENGRGNFPPRFSGLQFPNYSSELNVNALELDDSALYLCASSTQTGDTYEQYFGPGTRLTVT.

The CDR3 nucleotides read TGTGCCATCAGTGAGGGGTTTAATTCACCCCTCCACTTT. Translated, it gives CAISEGFNSPLHF. V is TRBV10-3 and J is TRBJ1-6; D call uncertain. Trimming stripped 2 bases from V and 6 bases from J, with 5 bases between. The CDR3 contains 13 residues. Per germline, CDR1 ENHRY and CDR2 SYGVKD.

As DNA, the CDR3 is TGCGCCAGCAGCCAAAGGACCGTCAATGAGCAGTTCTTC. Translating it yields CASSQRTVNEQFF. The rearrangement links TRBV5-1 to TRBJ2-1, with D hard to call. Germline CDR1 SGHRS, CDR2 YFSETQ. This CDR3 region has 13 residues. V shed 4 bases and J shed 6 bases, with 11 bases lying between them.

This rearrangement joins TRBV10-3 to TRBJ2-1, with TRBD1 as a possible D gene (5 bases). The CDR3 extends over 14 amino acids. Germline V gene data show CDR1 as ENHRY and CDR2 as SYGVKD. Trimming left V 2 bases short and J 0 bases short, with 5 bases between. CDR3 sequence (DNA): TGTGCCATCAGTGAGACAGGCTCCTACAATGAGCAGTTCTTC. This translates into CAISETGSYNEQFF.

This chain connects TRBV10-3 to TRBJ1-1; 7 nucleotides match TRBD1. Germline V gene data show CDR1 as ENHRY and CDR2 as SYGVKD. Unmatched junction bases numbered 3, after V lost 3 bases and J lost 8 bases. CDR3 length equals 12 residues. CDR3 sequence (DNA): TGTGCCATCAGTGAACGGGACAGCGAAGCTTTCTTT. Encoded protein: CAISERDSEAFF.

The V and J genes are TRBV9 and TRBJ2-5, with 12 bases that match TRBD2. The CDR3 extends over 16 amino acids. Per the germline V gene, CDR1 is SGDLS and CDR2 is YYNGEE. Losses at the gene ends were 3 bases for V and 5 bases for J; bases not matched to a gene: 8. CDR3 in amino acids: CASSGGLAGLGETQYF. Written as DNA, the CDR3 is TGTGCCAGCAGCGGCGGACTAGCGGGACTAGGGGAGACCCAGTACTTC.

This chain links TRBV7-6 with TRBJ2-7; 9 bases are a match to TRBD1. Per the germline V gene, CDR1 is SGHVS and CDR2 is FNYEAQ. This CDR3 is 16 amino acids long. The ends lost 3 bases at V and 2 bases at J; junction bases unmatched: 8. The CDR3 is CASSLGVGTGTYEQYF. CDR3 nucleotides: TGTGCCAGCAGCTTGGGGGTAGGGACAGGGACCTACGAGCAGTACTTC.

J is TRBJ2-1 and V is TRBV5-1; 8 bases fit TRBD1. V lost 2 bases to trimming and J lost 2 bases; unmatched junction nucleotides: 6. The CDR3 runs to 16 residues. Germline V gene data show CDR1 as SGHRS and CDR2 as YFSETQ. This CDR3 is CASSLTGQATYNEQFF. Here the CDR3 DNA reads TGCGCCAGCAGCTTAACGGGACAGGCCACCTACAATGAGCAGTTCTTC.

CDR3 in amino acids: CASSFSAEETQYF. Here the CDR3 DNA reads TGTGCCAGCAGCTTTAGCGCGGAAGAGACCCAGTACTTC. J is TRBJ2-5 and V is TRBV5-6, with a tentative D call TRBD2 (5 bases). The CDR3 contains 13 residues. V was cut by 2 bases and J by 3 bases, with 8 bases left in between. CDR1 is SGHDT and CDR2 is YYEEEE in the germline V gene.

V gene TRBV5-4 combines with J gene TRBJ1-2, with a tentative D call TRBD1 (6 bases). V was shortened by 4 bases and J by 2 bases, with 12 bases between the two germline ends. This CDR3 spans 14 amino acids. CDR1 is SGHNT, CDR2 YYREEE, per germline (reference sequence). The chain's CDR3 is CASSQRTANYGYTF. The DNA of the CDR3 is TGTGCCAGCAGCCAGCGGACAGCCAACTATGGCTACACCTTC.

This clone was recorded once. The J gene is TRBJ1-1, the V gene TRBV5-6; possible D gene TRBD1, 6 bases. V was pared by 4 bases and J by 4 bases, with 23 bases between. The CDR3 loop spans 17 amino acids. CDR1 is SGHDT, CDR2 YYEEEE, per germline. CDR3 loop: CASSPAVKAGGGTEAFF. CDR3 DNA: TGTGCCAGCAGCCCCGCCGTGAAGGCCGGAGGGGGCACTGAAGCTTTCTTT.